Following are 25 T cell receptor beta chains from one sample sequenced in a study of cytomegalovirus exposure and HLA in healthy donors. This PCR relied on a set of 60 Vbeta primers and 13 Jbeta primers. Only in-frame clones appear in the TCRdb table, and some are missing; sequencing was by immunoSEQ multiplex PCR. The data hold approximately 100,000 clones, with roughly a tenth observed a single time. The sample taken for sequencing was PBMCs. All receptors derive from a man in his fifties or sixties in good health and CMV-seropositive.

This clone was picked up a small number of times. V is TRBV11-3 and J is TRBJ2-1; D gene ambiguous. The V gene lost 4 bases and the J gene lost 6 bases, with 10 bases spanning the gap. The CDR3 spans 13 residues. Per the germline V gene, CDR1 is SGHNT and CDR2 is YENEEA. DNA of the CDR3: TGTGCCAGCAGCTCGTCACTCATCAATGAGCAGTTCTTC. Protein sequence: CASSSSLINEQFF.

This chain joins TRBV28 and TRBJ2-7, with D possibly being TRBD1 (6 bases). This CDR3 region has 14 residues. With 3 bases removed from V and 3 bases from J, the gap between germline ends came to 12 bases. Germline CDR1 is MDHEN and CDR2 is SYDVKM. CDR3 amino acids: CASSFRQEYYEQYF. The CDR3 region has the DNA TGTGCCAGCAGTTTTCGACAGGAATACTACGAGCAGTACTTC.

This clone turned up a few times. Other DNA variants within this sample encode the same CDR3. The gene calls are TRBV19 and TRBJ1-1; D perhaps matches TRBD1 (6 bases). Trimming stripped 6 bases from V and 0 bases from J, with 11 bases between. CDR3 length: 14 residues. Germline CDR1 reads LNHDA; CDR2 reads SQIVND (reference sequence). The CDR3 sequence: CASRDSAMNTEAFF. CDR3 nucleotides: TGTGCCAGTAGGGACAGCGCTATGAACACTGAAGCTTTCTTT.

The table lists this clone with a few counts. The chain links TRBV7-6 to TRBJ2-1; no clear D. Per the germline V gene, CDR1 is SGHVS and CDR2 is FNYEAQ. The CDR3 has 11 amino acids. Trimming stripped 6 bases from V and 8 bases from J, with 8 bases between. The chain's CDR3 is CASRSPDEQFF. The CDR3, as DNA: TGTGCCAGCAGATCCCCTGATGAGCAGTTCTTC.

The sample holds a few counts of this clone. V and J are TRBV19 and TRBJ1-5, with no clear D. Germline-derived CDR1 and CDR2 are LNHDA and SQIVND (reference sequence). V lost 0 bases and J 6 bases, leaving 6 bases between the germline ends. The CDR3 has 13 amino acids. The CDR3 DNA reads as TGTGCCAGTAGTATAGATCCAGGTCAGCCCCAGCATTTT. Amino acid sequence: CASSIDPGQPQHF.

This clone was counted between two and nine times. CDR3: CASRLALNTGELFF. The CDR3 nucleotides read TGTGCCTCCAGGCTAGCCCTGAACACCGGGGAGCTGTTTTTT. The genes are TRBV7-8 and TRBJ2-2, with D maybe TRBD2 (5 bases). CDR1 is SGHVS and CDR2 is FQNEAQ in the germline V gene. The V gene lost 11 bases and the J gene lost 1 base, with 14 bases spanning the gap. The CDR3 is made up of 14 amino acids.

This clone was seen only a few times. The chain links TRBV5-1 to TRBJ2-1; D is perhaps TRBD1 (5 bases). The CDR3 has 16 residues. The V and J ends lost 4 bases and 6 bases respectively, with 20 bases between them. Germline lookup yields CDR1 SGHRS and CDR2 YFSETQ. As DNA, the CDR3 is TGCGCCAGCAGCCCACAGGAAATTTCAGGGTCCAATGAGCAGTTCTTC. Protein sequence: CASSPQEISGSNEQFF.

There are a few counts of this clone. A much more abundant neighbour one base away suggests this may be a read error. The chain is built from TRBV30 and TRBJ1-1; the match to TRBD1 covers 7 bases. CDR3 length: 13 amino acids. V shed 1 base, J shed 5 bases, and the junction held 4 bases outside the gene matches. Germline V gene data show CDR1 as GTSNPN and CDR2 as SVGIG (reference sequence). CDR3 protein: CAWSGGQKTEAFF. CDR3 sequence (DNA): TGTGCCTGGAGTGGGGGACAGAAAACTGAAGCTTTCTTT.

The chain recombines TRBV25-1 with TRBJ2-2; D possibly corresponds to TRBD1 (5 bases). Trimming took off 4 bases at V and 7 bases at J, with 10 bases between the two ends. The germline V gene has CDR1 MGHDK and CDR2 SYGVNS. This CDR3 has 13 amino acids. Here the CDR3 DNA reads TGTGCCAGCAGTGCGACAAGGGGCGGGGAGCTGTTTTTT. The encoded protein is CASSATRGGELFF.

This clone was counted between two and nine times. The chain uses TRBV2 and TRBJ2-3; TRBD1 aligns across 10 bases. CDR1 and CDR2 from the germline V gene are SNHLY and FYNNEI. Trimming at V came to 6 bases and at J to 6 bases, leaving 9 bases not matched to a gene. The CDR3 covers 15 residues. CDR3 nucleotides: TGTGCCAGCAGCGCCGAAGGGACAGGGGAGGATACGCAGTATTTT. It codes for CASSAEGTGEDTQYF. Complete variable domain (other parts from reference TRBV2 and TRBJ2-3): EPEVTQTPSHQVTQMGQEVILRCVPISNHLYFYWYRQILGQKVEFLVSFYNNEISEKSEIFDDQFSVERPDGSNFTLKIRSTKLEDSAMYFCASSAEGTGEDTQYFGPGTRLTVL.

V and J are TRBV28 and TRBJ2-5; a possible D gene is TRBD1 (5 bases). This CDR3 spans 15 amino acids. V was clipped by 5 bases and J by 7 bases, with 20 bases between them. CDR1 and CDR2 (germline): MDHEN, SYDVKM. The CDR3 spells CASSPGSGTVSTQYF. The CDR3 region has the DNA TGTGCCAGCAGTCCAGGGTCAGGCACGGTATCGACCCAGTACTTC.

This rearrangement joins TRBV7-8 to TRBJ2-5; weak D call: TRBD2 (6 bases). There are 17 residues in the CDR3. V lost 5 bases and J lost 2, with 21 bases in between. CDR1 and CDR2 (germline): SGHVS, FQNEAQ. In DNA form, the CDR3 reads TGTGCCAGCAGCCCGAGGGCGGGACTCGGCCTACAAGAGACCCAGTACTTC. As protein: CASSPRAGLGLQETQYF. Drawing the rest from reference TRBV7-8 and TRBJ2-5, the complete variable domain is GAGVSQSPRYKVAKRGQDVALRCDPISGHVSLFWYQQALGQGPEFLTYFQNEAQLDKSGLPSDRFFAERPEGSVSTLKIQRTQQEDSAVYLCASSPRAGLGLQETQYFGPGTRLLVL.

The V gene is TRBV9, the J gene TRBJ2-1; 11 bases align to TRBD2. Germline V gene lookup returns CDR1 SGDLS and CDR2 YYNGEE. The CDR3 runs to 15 residues. The junction had 6 bases not matched to a gene; V was cut back by 6 bases and J by 4 bases. CDR3 residues: CASNIAGGQYNEQFF. CDR3 coding DNA: TGTGCCAGCAACATAGCGGGAGGGCAATACAATGAGCAGTTCTTC.

The chain combines TRBV9 with TRBJ2-3, with unresolved D. The CDR3 extends over 14 amino acids. Germline CDR1 is SGDLS and CDR2 is YYNGEE. Between the trimmed V and J ends, which lost 4 bases and 1 base, there was a span of 10 bases. For the CDR3, the DNA is TGTGCCAGCAGCAAACTTCGAGGCACAGATACGCAGTATTTT. It codes for CASSKLRGTDTQYF. Together with reference TRBV9 and TRBJ2-3, the CDR3 gives the full variable domain: DSGVTQTPKHLITATGQRVTLRCSPRSGDLSVYWYQQSLDQGLQFLIQYYNGEERAKGNILERFSAQQFPDLHSELNLSSLELGDSALYFCASSKLRGTDTQYFGPGTRLTVL.

V usage is TRBV28 and J usage is TRBJ2-5; TRBD1 matches 7 bases. CDR3 length: 15 amino acids. V shed 6 bases and J 2 bases; nucleotides not matched to a gene: 9. Per germline, CDR1 MDHEN and CDR2 SYDVKM. CDR3 loop: CASSPPGRGQETQYF. Written as DNA, the CDR3 is TGTGCCAGCAGCCCACCCGGCAGGGGGCAAGAGACCCAGTACTTC.

This clone was found a few times. V and J are TRBV5-1 and TRBJ1-1; 7 bases align to TRBD1. J gave up 5 bases and V 4 bases, and 5 bases lay outside the gene matches. This CDR3 contains 13 residues. The germline V gene has CDR1 SGHRS and CDR2 YFSETQ. This chain's CDR3 is CASSLRQGTEAFF. The DNA of the CDR3 is TGCGCCAGCAGCCTTCGACAGGGAACTGAAGCTTTCTTT.

In this sample, this clone turned up a few times. The chain carries TRBV5-1 and TRBJ2-1, with a tentative D call TRBD1 (6 bases). This CDR3 is 13 amino acids long. The V gene lost 0 bases and the J gene lost 6 bases, with 7 bases spanning the gap. The germline V gene has CDR1 SGHRS and CDR2 YFSETQ. CDR3 nucleotides: TGCGCCAGCAGCTTGGAAGGGGGCAATGAGCAGTTCTTC. It translates to CASSLEGGNEQFF.

Only a few counts were recorded for this clone. The genes are TRBV7-9 and TRBJ2-2; 8 bases are a match to TRBD1. The CDR3 consists of 15 residues. V lost 3 bases and J lost 8; bases outside the gene matches: 8. Per germline, CDR1 SEHNR and CDR2 FQNEAQ (reference sequence). CDR3 nucleotide sequence: TGTGCCAGCAGCTTTTGGGACAGGACGAAAGGGGAGCTGTTTTTT. Protein sequence: CASSFWDRTKGELFF.

The V gene is TRBV5-1, the J gene TRBJ1-6, with 7 bases that match TRBD1. Germline CDR1 and CDR2: SGHRS and YFSETQ. The CDR3 is 16 amino acids. Trimming removed 0 bases from V and 8 bases from J; junction bases left unmatched: 8. The CDR3 nucleotides read TGCGCCAGCAGCTTGGAGGCAGGGGGAGGAGATTCACCCCTCCACTTT. As protein: CASSLEAGGGDSPLHF. The full variable domain, its missing parts supplied by reference TRBV5-1 and TRBJ1-6, is KAGVTQTPRYLIKTRGQQVTLSCSPISGHRSVSWYQQTPGQGLQFLFEYFSETQRNKGNFPGRFSGRQFSNSRSEMNVSTLELGDSALYLCASSLEAGGGDSPLHFGNGTRLTVT.

The chain carries TRBV7-9 and TRBJ2-2, with D possibly TRBD1 on 7 matching bases. Germline V gene sequence: CDR1 SEHNR, CDR2 FQNEAQ (reference sequence). CDR3 size: 16 residues. Trimming removed 4 bases at V and 5 bases at J, with 17 bases between. CDR3 protein: CASSYRTGGETGELFF. The CDR3 coding sequence is TGTGCCAGCAGCTACAGGACAGGCGGGGAGACCGGGGAGCTGTTTTTT.

The chain employs TRBV10-3 and TRBJ2-2; 8 bases agree with TRBD1. Germline-derived CDR1 and CDR2 are ENHRY and SYGVKD. Trimming removed 11 bases from V and 4 bases from J; junction bases left unmatched: 12. The CDR3 length is 15 residues. CDR3 amino acids: CASQAGGVSTGELFF. CDR3 DNA: TGTGCCTCTCAAGCAGGGGGCGTTAGCACCGGGGAGCTGTTTTTT.

The chain combines TRBV5-1 with TRBJ2-7; perhaps TRBD1 as D (5 bases). Germline V gene data show CDR1 as SGHRS and CDR2 as YFSETQ. The CDR3 spans 16 residues. V was pared by 2 bases and J by 2 bases, with 17 bases between. The CDR3 reads CASSFTGDADTYEQYF. The DNA for the CDR3 is TGCGCCAGCAGCTTTACGGGTGACGCGGACACCTACGAGCAGTACTTC.

The V and J genes are TRBV9 and TRBJ2-2, with D perhaps matching TRBD2 (5 bases). Germline assignment: CDR1 SGDLS and CDR2 YYNGEE. The V and J ends lost 0 bases and 3 bases respectively, with 15 bases between them. The CDR3 sequence is 17 residues long. CDR3 coding DNA: TGTGCCAGCAGCGTAGGGTGGCTAGCCTGGGACACCGGGGAGCTGTTTTTT. Its protein is CASSVGWLAWDTGELFF.

This chain uses TRBV9 with TRBJ2-5; TRBD2 matches 10 bases. Germline lookup yields CDR1 SGDLS and CDR2 YYNGEE. CDR3 length: 15 residues. The V gene end was trimmed by 0 bases and the J gene end by 3 bases; junction bases not matched to a gene: 2. The CDR3 protein is CASSVGSGGKETQYF. The CDR3 region has the DNA TGTGCCAGCAGCGTAGGTAGCGGGGGGAAAGAGACCCAGTACTTC.

The chain employs TRBV5-1 and TRBJ1-1; D is possibly TRBD1 (6 bases). V was pared by 3 bases and J by 4 bases, with 13 bases between. Per the germline V gene, CDR1 is SGHRS and CDR2 is YFSETQ. The CDR3 contains 14 residues. As DNA, the CDR3 is TGCGCCAGCAGCTGGGGGGGCGAGGGCACTGAAGCTTTCTTT. As protein: CASSWGGEGTEAFF.